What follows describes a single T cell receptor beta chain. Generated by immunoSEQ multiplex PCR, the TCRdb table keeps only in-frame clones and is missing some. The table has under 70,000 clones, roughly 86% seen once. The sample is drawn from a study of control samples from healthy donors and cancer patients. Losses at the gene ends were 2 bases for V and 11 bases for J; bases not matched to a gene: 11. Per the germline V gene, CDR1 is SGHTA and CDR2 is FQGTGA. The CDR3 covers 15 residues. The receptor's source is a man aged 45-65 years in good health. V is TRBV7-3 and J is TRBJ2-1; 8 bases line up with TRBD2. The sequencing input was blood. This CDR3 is CASSLLAGTVYKQFF. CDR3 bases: TGTGCCAGCAGCTTACTAGCGGGTACTGTTTATAAGCAGTTCTTC.